The 22 T cell receptor beta chains below come from one sample, sequenced in a study of T cell repertoires in cytomegalovirus infection. TCRdb processed the reads anew with MiXCR; each CDR3 protein has one entry. The profile shows a few hundred thousand distinct CDR3 sequences, over 15% of them singletons. The sequenced sample consisted of PBMCs. Every receptor here comes from a human donor in good health (CMV status not recorded). Some clones in this sample may be carry-over from other donors' samples.

The chain employs TRBV12-3 or TRBV12-4 and TRBJ1-5; 8 positions match TRBD1. The CDR3 spans 17 residues. V lost 6 bases, J lost 7 bases, and 17 bases stayed unmatched. CDR3 sequence: CASSPAQSRGLGQPQHF. Written as DNA, the CDR3 is TGTGCCAGCAGCCCGGCCCAGAGCAGGGGGCTAGGCCAGCCCCAGCATTTT.

This clonotype was seen ten or more times. The gene calls are TRBV7-6 and TRBJ1-4, with TRBD1 matching over 8 bases. The V gene end was trimmed by 6 bases and the J gene end by 5 bases; junction bases not matched to a gene: 5. The CDR3 runs to 14 residues. The germline V gene has CDR1 SGHVS and CDR2 FNYEAQ. The CDR3 coding sequence is TGTGCCAGCAGTATACAGGGGGGGAATGAAAAACTGTTTTTT. Translating gives CASSIQGGNEKLFF.

Notes on this clonotype: Possible read error: a much larger clone is one base away. Here the CDR3 omits its conserved ending phenylalanine or tryptophan, so a read error is the likely source. The chain employs TRBV7-2 and TRBJ1-1, with 8 positions matching TRBD1. CDR3 length: 12 residues. J gave up 11 bases and V 5 bases, and 7 bases lay outside the gene matches. Germline lookup yields CDR1 SGHTA and CDR2 FQGNSA. The CDR3 region has the DNA TGTGCCAGCAGCGCCAGGGGGCGCTGGGCTTTCCTT. Translation gives CASSARGRWAFL.

This chain connects TRBV19 to TRBJ1-5, with 7 bases aligning to TRBD1. Losses at the gene ends were 5 bases for V and 6 bases for J; bases not matched to a gene: 10. The CDR3 has 15 amino acids. From germline, CDR1 is LNHDA and CDR2 SQIVND (reference sequence). CDR3 in DNA: TGTGCCAGTAGTGGACAGGCAATGGGGGGTCAGCCCCAGCATTTT. Protein sequence: CASSGQAMGGQPQHF.

On this clonotype itself: This may arise from a read error, as a much more abundant clone is one base away. The V gene is TRBV6-2 or TRBV6-3, the J gene TRBJ2-3; D is uncertain. The V end was cut by 10 bases, the J end by 1 base, with 6 bases between. Germline V gene data show CDR1 as MNHEY and CDR2 as SVGEGT. The CDR3 spans 11 residues. In DNA, the CDR3 is TGTGCCATAAATTGCACAGATACGCAGTATTTT. As protein: CAINCTDTQYF.

The chain carries TRBV7-9 and TRBJ2-7; D is unclear. The germline V gene encodes CDR1 SEHNR and CDR2 FQNEAQ (reference sequence). The CDR3 sequence is 12 residues long. V lost 5 bases, J lost 2 bases, and 7 bases lay in between. CDR3 sequence: CASSHQTYEQYF. CDR3 in DNA: TGTGCCAGCAGCCACCAGACCTACGAGCAGTACTTC.

Turning to this clonotype: A clone one base away is much larger, so this may be a read error. This chain uses TRBV7-2 with TRBJ2-5; TRBD1 agrees at 11 bases. Germline V CDR1 and CDR2: SGHTA, FQGNSA. This CDR3 has 15 amino acids. As DNA, the CDR3 is TGTGCCAACAGCCCCCGGACAGGGGGCCTAAGGGCCCAGTACTTC. This gives the protein CANSPRTGGLRAQYF.

This clonotype appeared many times. J is TRBJ2-7 and V is TRBV11-2; D not resolved. The CDR3 sequence is 14 residues long. V lost 3 bases to trimming and J lost 1 base, with 10 bases between them. CDR1 is SGHAT and CDR2 is FQNNGV in the germline V gene. The CDR3 coding sequence is TGTGCCAGCAGCTTCGGCTTTGGGTCCTACGAGCAGTACTTC. Residues: CASSFGFGSYEQYF.

In this sample, this clonotype turned up a few times. This sequence may be a read error, since a much larger clone differs from it by one base. The gene calls are TRBV7-6 and TRBJ1-1; TRBD1 aligns across 7 bases. The length of the CDR3 is 14 residues. Germline V CDR1 and CDR2: SGHVS, FNYEAQ. The J segment lost 4 bases and the V segment lost 0 bases, leaving 2 bases of the junction unmatched. CDR3 DNA sequence: TGTGCCAGCAGCTTAGCGACAGGGACCACTGAAGCTTTCTTT. The encoded protein is CASSLATGTTEAFF.

In this sample, this clonotype turned up many times. The chain couples TRBV23-1 to TRBJ1-5; 9 bases match TRBD1. TRBV23-1 is sorted into the ORF group, with uncertain function. This CDR3 has 14 amino acids. The trim removed 7 bases at V and 6 bases at J, leaving 7 bases unmatched. The CDR3 is CASNPRTGAQPQHF. The CDR3 DNA follows: TGCGCCAGCAATCCAAGGACAGGGGCTCAGCCCCAGCATTTT.

This clonotype was recorded at least ten times. The CDR3 DNA follows: TGTGCCAGCAGCGCCCTACTAGCGGGCCACTACAATGAGCAGTTCTTC. This translates into CASSALLAGHYNEQFF. The V gene is TRBV7-6, the J gene TRBJ2-1; 9 nucleotides agree with TRBD2. V trimming: 5 bases; J trimming: 3 bases; junction bases outside the gene matches: 8. Looked up from germline, CDR1 is SGHVS and CDR2 is FNYEAQ. The CDR3 spans 16 residues.

This clonotype was counted a few times. The CDR3 DNA reads TGTGCCAGCAGTTACTCGCAGACCCCGGACCTATACAATGAGCAGTTCTTC. It encodes CASSYSQTPDLYNEQFF. The genes are TRBV6-6 and TRBJ2-1, with no clear D. There are 17 residues in the CDR3. Trimming stripped 0 bases from V and 4 bases from J, with 16 bases between. The germline gives CDR1 MNHNY, CDR2 SVGAGI (reference sequence).

This sequence joins TRBV2 and TRBJ1-1; weak D call: TRBD1 (5 bases). CDR1 SNHLY and CDR2 FYNNEI come from the germline V gene. The CDR3 length is 15 residues. V was clipped by 3 bases and J by 4 bases, with 15 bases between them. The CDR3 DNA reads as TGTGCCAGCAGTGAGCCCGGGACGTCAGTCACTGAAGCTTTCTTT. Amino acids: CASSEPGTSVTEAFF.

This clonotype occurred many times. The V gene is TRBV28, the J gene TRBJ1-2, with 7 bases lining up with TRBD1. The CDR3 extends over 14 amino acids. The germline gives CDR1 MDHEN, CDR2 SYDVKM. Losses at the gene ends were 6 bases for V and 8 bases for J; bases not matched to a gene: 12. The CDR3 sequence is CASSYTTGSEGYTF. DNA of the CDR3: TGTGCCAGCAGCTATACGACAGGGTCTGAGGGCTACACCTTC.

This clonotype was counted between two and nine times. This chain joins TRBV7-9 and TRBJ1-5; D is undetermined. V lost 8 bases to trimming and J lost 0 bases, with 8 bases between them. Germline CDR1 SEHNR, CDR2 FQNEAQ (reference sequence). This CDR3 has 13 amino acids. CDR3: CASGGYSNQPQHF. CDR3 nucleotide sequence: TGTGCCAGCGGAGGTTATAGCAATCAGCCCCAGCATTTT.

This clonotype was counted ten times or more. This sequence joins TRBV7-3 and TRBJ1-6; D call uncertain. The CDR3 is 15 residues long. The V gene lost 0 bases and the J gene lost 10 bases, with 13 bases spanning the gap. Germline V gene sequence: CDR1 SGHTA, CDR2 FQGTGA. CDR3 loop: CASSLTSTTESPLHF. The DNA of the CDR3 is TGTGCCAGCAGCTTAACGTCCACAACGGAATCACCCCTCCACTTT.

This chain connects TRBV20-1 to TRBJ2-7, with unresolved D. This CDR3 spans 13 amino acids. Trimming cost V 2 bases and J 1 base, with 9 bases left between them. CDR1 and CDR2 from the germline V gene are DFQATT and SNEGSKA (reference sequence). CDR3 in amino acids: CSARSWPSYEQYF. In DNA form, the CDR3 reads TGCAGTGCTAGAAGCTGGCCTTCCTACGAGCAGTACTTC.

This clonotype was counted a few times. The J gene is TRBJ2-1, the V gene TRBV30, with D unclear. In germline, CDR1 is GTSNPN, CDR2 SVGIG (reference sequence). Deletions cut 3 bases from V and 6 bases from J, with 18 bases between. CDR3 length equals 15 residues. The CDR3 is CAWRNRLPLFNEQFF. The CDR3 DNA reads as TGTGCCTGGAGAAATAGACTCCCCCTGTTCAATGAGCAGTTCTTC.

The chain is built from TRBV29-1 and TRBJ2-1; no clear D. This CDR3 has 13 residues. Germline-derived CDR1 and CDR2 are SQVTM and ANQGSEA. The V and J ends lost 7 bases and 0 bases respectively, with 10 bases between them. Here the CDR3 DNA reads TGCAGCGCGTCGACAAGCTCCTACAATGAGCAGTTCTTC. It translates to CSASTSSYNEQFF.

This clonotype showed up just a few times. This chain uses TRBV2 with TRBJ1-5, with a possible D match to TRBD1 (6 bases). V lost 4 bases and J lost 7, with 14 bases in between. The CDR3 runs 14 residues. CDR1 SNHLY and CDR2 FYNNEI come from the germline V gene. The CDR3 bases are TGTGCCAGCAGTGCGGGACAAGCTTCGCAGCCCCAGCATTTT. Its translation is CASSAGQASQPQHF.

This rearrangement joins TRBV5-1 to TRBJ1-1; a possible D gene is TRBD1 (5 bases). The ends were cut back, 3 bases at V and 7 bases at J, with 10 bases in the middle. Per germline, CDR1 SGHRS and CDR2 YFSETQ. There are 12 residues in the CDR3. The chain's CDR3 is CASSSNRNEAFF. Here the CDR3 DNA reads TGCGCCAGCAGCTCGAACAGGAATGAAGCTTTCTTT.

Many counts were recorded for this clonotype. The CDR3 bases are TGTGCCAGCAGCCCCGGATTCGCTAACTATGGCTACACCTTC. Translation gives CASSPGFANYGYTF. The J gene is TRBJ1-2, the V gene TRBV7-2; unclear D gene. This CDR3 comprises 14 residues. Trimming shortened V by 5 bases and J by 0 bases, and 10 bases separated the two germline ends. CDR1 and CDR2 (germline): SGHTA, FQGNSA. Complete variable domain (other parts from reference TRBV7-2 and TRBJ1-2): GAGVSQSPSNKVTEKGKDVELRCDPISGHTALYWYRQSLGQGLEFLIYFQGNSAPDKSGLPSDRFSAERTGGSVSTLTIQRTQQEDSAVYLCASSPGFANYGYTFGSGTRLTVV.